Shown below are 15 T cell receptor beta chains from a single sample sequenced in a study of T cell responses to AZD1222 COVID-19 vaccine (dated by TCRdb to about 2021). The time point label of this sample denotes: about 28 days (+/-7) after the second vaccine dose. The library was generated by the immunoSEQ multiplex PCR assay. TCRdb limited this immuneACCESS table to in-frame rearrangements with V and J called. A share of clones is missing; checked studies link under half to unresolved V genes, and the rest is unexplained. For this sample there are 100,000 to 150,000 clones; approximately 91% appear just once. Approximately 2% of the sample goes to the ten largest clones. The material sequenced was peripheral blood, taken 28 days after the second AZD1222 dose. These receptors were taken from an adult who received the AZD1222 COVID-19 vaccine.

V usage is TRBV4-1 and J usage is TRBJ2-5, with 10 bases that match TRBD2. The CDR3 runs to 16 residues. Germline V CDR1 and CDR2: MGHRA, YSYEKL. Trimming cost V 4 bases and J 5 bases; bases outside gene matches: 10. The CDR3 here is CASSPFSGGAHETQYF. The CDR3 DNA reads TGCGCCAGCAGCCCCTTCAGCGGGGGGGCCCACGAGACCCAGTACTTC.

CDR3 bases: TGTGCCAGCTCACCCCTTTCAGGGGGGGACTCTGGAAACACCATATATTTT. This encodes CASSPLSGGDSGNTIYF. The chain joins TRBV18 to TRBJ1-3; the match to TRBD1 covers 7 bases. Germline V lookup: CDR1 KGHSH, CDR2 LQKENI. CDR3 length: 17 residues. Trimming at V came to 3 bases and at J to 0 bases, leaving 8 bases not matched to a gene.

The CDR3 protein is CASSYWAGTTYEQYF. The CDR3 region has the DNA TGTGCCAGCAGTTATTGGGCGGGGACCACCTACGAGCAGTACTTC. The V gene is TRBV6-5, the J gene TRBJ2-7, with D possibly TRBD2 on 6 matching bases. Germline loops: CDR1 MNHEY, CDR2 SVGAGI. V lost 3 bases and J 2 bases, leaving 14 bases between the germline ends. CDR3 length: 15 amino acids.

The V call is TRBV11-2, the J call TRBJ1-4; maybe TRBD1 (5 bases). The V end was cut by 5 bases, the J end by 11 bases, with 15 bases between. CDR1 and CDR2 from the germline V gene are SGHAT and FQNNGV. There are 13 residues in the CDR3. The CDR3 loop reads CASSRGQGEKLFF. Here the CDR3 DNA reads TGTGCCAGCAGCCGTGGGCAGGGTGAGAAACTGTTTTTT.

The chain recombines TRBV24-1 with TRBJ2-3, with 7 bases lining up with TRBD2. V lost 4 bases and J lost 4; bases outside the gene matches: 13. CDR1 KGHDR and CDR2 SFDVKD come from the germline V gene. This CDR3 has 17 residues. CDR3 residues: CATSDPLSSGRADTQYF. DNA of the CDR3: TGTGCCACCAGTGACCCTCTCTCTAGCGGACGGGCAGATACGCAGTATTTT.

CDR3 coding DNA: TGTGCCAGCATGGGGCTTTCCTATAATTCACCCCTCCACTTT. Encoded protein: CASMGLSYNSPLHF. The chain joins TRBV7-2 to TRBJ1-6; maybe TRBD1 (5 bases). Germline V lookup: CDR1 SGHTA, CDR2 FQGNSA. Deletions cut 7 bases from V and 1 base from J, with 8 bases between. The length of the CDR3 is 14 residues.

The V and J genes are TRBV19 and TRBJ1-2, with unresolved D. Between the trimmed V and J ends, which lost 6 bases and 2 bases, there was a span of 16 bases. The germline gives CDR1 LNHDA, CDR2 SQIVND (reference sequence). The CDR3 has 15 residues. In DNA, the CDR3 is TGTGCCAGTAGATCCCGGACGGACGGAAACTATGGCTACACCTTC. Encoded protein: CASRSRTDGNYGYTF.

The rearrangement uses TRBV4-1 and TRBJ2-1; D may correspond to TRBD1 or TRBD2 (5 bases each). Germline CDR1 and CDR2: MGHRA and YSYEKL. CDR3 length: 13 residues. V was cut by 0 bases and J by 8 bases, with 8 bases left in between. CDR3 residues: CASSQEKGHEQFF. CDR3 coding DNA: TGCGCCAGCAGCCAAGAAAAGGGACATGAGCAGTTCTTC.

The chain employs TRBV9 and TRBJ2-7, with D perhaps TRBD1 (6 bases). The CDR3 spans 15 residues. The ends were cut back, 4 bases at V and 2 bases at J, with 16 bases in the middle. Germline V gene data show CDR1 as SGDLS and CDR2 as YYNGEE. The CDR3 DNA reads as TGTGCCAGCAGCCTGCGGACAGAGGGGCCCTACGAGCAGTACTTC. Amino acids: CASSLRTEGPYEQYF.

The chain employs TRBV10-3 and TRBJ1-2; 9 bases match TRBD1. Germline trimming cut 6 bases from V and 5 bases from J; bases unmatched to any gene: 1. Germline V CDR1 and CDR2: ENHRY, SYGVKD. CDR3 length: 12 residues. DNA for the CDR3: TGTGCCATCAGGGGACAGGGTTATGGCTACACCTTC. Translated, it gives CAIRGQGYGYTF.

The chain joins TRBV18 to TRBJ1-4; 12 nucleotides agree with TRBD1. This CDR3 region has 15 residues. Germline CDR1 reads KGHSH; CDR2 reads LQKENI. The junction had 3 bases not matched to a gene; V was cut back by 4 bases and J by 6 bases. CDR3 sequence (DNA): TGTGCCAGCTCACGGGGGACAGGGGGCGATGAAAAACTGTTTTTT. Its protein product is CASSRGTGGDEKLFF.

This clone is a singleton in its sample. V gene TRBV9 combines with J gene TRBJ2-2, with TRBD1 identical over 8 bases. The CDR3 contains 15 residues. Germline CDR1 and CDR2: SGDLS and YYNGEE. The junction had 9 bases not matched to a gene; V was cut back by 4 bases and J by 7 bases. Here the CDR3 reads CASSPGQGMGGELFF. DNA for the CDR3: TGTGCCAGCAGCCCTGGACAGGGAATGGGCGGGGAGCTGTTTTTT.

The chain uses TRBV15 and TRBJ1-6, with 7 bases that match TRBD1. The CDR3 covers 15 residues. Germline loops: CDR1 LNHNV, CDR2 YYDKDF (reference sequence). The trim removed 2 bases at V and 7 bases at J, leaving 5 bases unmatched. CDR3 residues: CATSRRGTANSPLHF. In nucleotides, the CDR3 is TGTGCCACCAGCAGACGCGGGACAGCCAATTCACCCCTCCACTTT.

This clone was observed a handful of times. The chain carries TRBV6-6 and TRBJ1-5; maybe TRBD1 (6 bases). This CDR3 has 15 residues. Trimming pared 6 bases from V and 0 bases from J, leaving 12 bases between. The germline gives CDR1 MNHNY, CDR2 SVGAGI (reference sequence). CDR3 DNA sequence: TGTGCCAGCAGCCGTACAGGGTATAGCAATCAGCCCCAGCATTTT. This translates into CASSRTGYSNQPQHF.

CDR3 amino acids: CASSVGTFDEKLFF. DNA for the CDR3: TGTGCCAGCAGTGTGGGGACTTTCGATGAAAAACTGTTTTTT. The gene calls are TRBV2 and TRBJ1-4, with a tentative D call TRBD1 (5 bases). CDR1 SNHLY and CDR2 FYNNEI come from the germline V gene. Trimming shortened V by 4 bases and J by 6 bases, and 12 bases separated the two germline ends. The CDR3 is 14 amino acids.